Listed below are T cell receptor beta chains from one sample, sequenced in a study of cytomegalovirus exposure and HLA in healthy donors. Only in-frame clones appear in the TCRdb table, and some are missing; sequencing was by immunoSEQ multiplex PCR. The table shows approximately 210,000 clones, with more than 75% occurring only once. The sample was PBMCs. The receptor set was obtained from a woman younger than 30 in good health and CMV-seronegative. CDR3s include the opening cysteine and the closing phenylalanine or tryptophan. The D gene is left open where the match is weak. Expanded clones are given a class, and other clones once, few, many or no size at all.

j_call,clone_size,v_call,d_call,cdr3_aa,cdr3_nt
TRBJ1-2,.,TRBV13,TRBD1,CASSSAGTGGVFSNYGYTF,TGTGCCAGCAGCTCGGCCGGGACAGGGGGCGTCTTCTCTAACTATGGCTACACCTTC
TRBJ2-5,once,TRBV4-1,.,CASSQDAEETQYF,TGCGCCAGCAGCCAAGACGCGGAAGAGACCCAGTACTTC
TRBJ2-3,.,TRBV27,.,CASSFSSNTKTSTDTQYF,TGTGCCAGCAGTTTTTCTAGCAACACAAAGACAAGTACAGATACGCAGTATTTT
TRBJ2-7,.,TRBV4-1,.,CASSQGPPGTSRGYEQYF,TGCGCCAGCAGCCAAGGTCCCCCGGGGACTTCTAGGGGCTACGAGCAGTACTTC
TRBJ1-2,.,TRBV5-6,.,CASSLGQFYGYTF,TGTGCCAGCAGCTTGGGACAGTTCTATGGCTACACCTTC
TRBJ1-1,.,TRBV7-3,.,CASSLVQVNTEAFF,TGTGCCAGCAGCTTGGTACAGGTGAACACTGAAGCTTTCTTT
TRBJ1-2,.,TRBV29-1,.,CSVEPGLGTSHGYTF,TGCAGCGTTGAACCGGGACTTGGAACTTCCCATGGCTACACCTTC
TRBJ1-1,.,TRBV5-1,TRBD1,CASSLAGQGMNTEAFF,TGCGCCAGCAGCTTGGCGGGACAGGGGATGAACACTGAAGCTTTCTTT
TRBJ1-4,few,TRBV11-2,.,CASSIKGGTNEKLFF,TGTGCCAGCAGCATCAAGGGAGGAACTAATGAAAAACTGTTTTTT
TRBJ2-7,few,TRBV4-1,.,CASSQEGLAGSGEQYF,TGCGCCAGCAGCCAAGAAGGTTTGGCGGGTTCGGGCGAGCAGTACTTC
TRBJ2-1,once,TRBV28,TRBD1,CASSRRPSTGGAYNEQFF,TGTGCCAGCAGCCGCCGTCCATCGACAGGGGGTGCTTACAATGAGCAGTTCTTC
TRBJ2-2,many,TRBV6-4,.,CASSEEGSTGELFF,TGTGCCAGCAGTGAAGAGGGATCCACCGGGGAGCTGTTTTTT
TRBJ1-1,.,TRBV11-2,TRBD1,CASSPGQGAMWDTEAFF,TGTGCCAGCAGCCCGGGACAGGGGGCGATGTGGGATACTGAAGCTTTCTTT
TRBJ1-4,once,TRBV11-2,TRBD1,CASSQGASSVFEKLFF,TGTGCCAGCAGTCAGGGGGCATCTTCGGTTTTTGAAAAACTGTTTTTT
TRBJ1-5,.,TRBV2,TRBD1,CASRKGTGEHNQPQHF,TGTGCCAGCAGAAAAGGGACAGGGGAACACAATCAGCCCCAGCATTTT
TRBJ2-2,.,TRBV6-4,TRBD2,CASSDSSLAGGPGELFF,TGTGCCAGCAGTGACTCGAGCCTAGCGGGGGGGCCAGGGGAGCTGTTTTTT
TRBJ2-7,.,TRBV19,TRBD1,CASTGTGASSEQYF,TGTGCCAGTACCGGGACAGGGGCTTCTTCCGAGCAGTACTTC
TRBJ2-7,.,TRBV29-1,.,CSVVTGRYEQYF,TGCAGCGTTGTTACAGGGCGCTACGAGCAGTACTTC
TRBJ2-2,.,TRBV7-2,.,CASSLGYGLEVGELFF,TGTGCCAGCAGCTTAGGGTATGGGTTGGAGGTCGGGGAGCTGTTTTTT
TRBJ1-2,once,TRBV12-1,.,CASSSPHRGRSVYGYTF,TGTGCCAGCAGCTCCCCTCACAGGGGGCGATCCGTCTATGGCTACACCTTC
TRBJ1-2,.,TRBV29-1,.,CSALFNRAYGYTF,TGCAGCGCCCTATTTAACAGGGCCTATGGCTACACCTTC
TRBJ2-7,few,TRBV5-1,.,CASSSSFYEQYF,TGCGCCAGCAGCTCTTCCTTCTACGAGCAGTACTTC
TRBJ1-6,.,TRBV7-8,.,CASSYLRSENSPLHF,TGTGCCAGCAGCTACCTAAGGAGCGAGAATTCACCCCTCCACTTT
TRBJ1-1,.,TRBV25-1,.,CASSFSGFVAEAFF,TGTGCCAGCAGTTTCTCAGGGTTTGTCGCTGAAGCTTTCTTT
TRBJ2-7,.,TRBV21-1,.,CASSNRKLGTSGKDYEQYF,TGTGCCAGCAGCAACCGCAAGCTGGGGACTAGCGGGAAAGACTACGAGCAGTACTTC
TRBJ1-2,.,TRBV2,.,CASSEARALYGYTF,TGTGCCAGCAGTGAAGCGAGGGCCCTCTATGGCTACACCTTC
TRBJ1-6,.,TRBV11-2,.,CASSSRVDSPLHF,TGTGCCAGCAGCTCCCGGGTCGATTCACCCCTCCACTTT
TRBJ2-7,.,TRBV5-4,TRBD1,CASSFRQGPSYEQYF,TGTGCCAGCAGCTTCAGACAGGGGCCCTCCTACGAGCAGTACTTC
TRBJ1-1,.,TRBV27,TRBD1,CASWTGGLRMNTEAFF,TGTGCCAGCTGGACAGGGGGCCTCCGGATGAACACTGAAGCTTTCTTT
TRBJ1-2,once,TRBV28,TRBD1,CASSSGQGALGYTF,TGTGCCAGCAGTTCCGGACAGGGGGCGCTTGGCTACACCTTC
TRBJ2-1,.,TRBV10-1,TRBD2,CASSVLAGAHNEQFF,TGCGCCAGCAGTGTGCTAGCGGGGGCCCACAATGAGCAGTTCTTC
TRBJ2-6,.,TRBV7-8,.,CASSQVGTSGANVLTF,TGTGCCAGCAGCCAGGTTGGGACATCTGGGGCCAACGTCCTGACTTTC
TRBJ1-2,.,TRBV10-3,TRBD1,CAISPRDREIYGYTF,TGTGCCATCAGCCCCAGGGACAGGGAAATCTATGGCTACACCTTC
TRBJ1-1,once,TRBV28,.,CASDHPILMGLSEAFF,TGTGCCAGCGATCATCCCATACTCATGGGGCTGAGTGAAGCTTTCTTT
TRBJ1-2,.,TRBV18,TRBD1,CASSPIGGDRGNYGYTF,TGTGCCAGCTCGCCCATTGGTGGAGACAGGGGCAACTATGGCTACACCTTC
TRBJ2-3,.,TRBV27,TRBD2,CASSFYSGRRGGTQYF,TGTGCCAGCAGTTTCTATAGCGGGAGGAGGGGGGGTACGCAGTATTTT
TRBJ2-3,.,TRBV5-1,.,CASNQQDYTDTQYF,TGCGCCAGCAACCAACAAGACTACACAGATACGCAGTATTTT
TRBJ1-5,.,TRBV10-2,TRBD1,CASSDPTDRASNQPQHF,TGCGCCAGCAGTGACCCGACCGACAGGGCGAGCAATCAGCCCCAGCATTTT
TRBJ2-3,.,TRBV11-2,TRBD2,CASSLVSLAGGWGDTQYF,TGTGCCAGCAGCTTAGTCTCCCTGGCGGGAGGGTGGGGGGATACGCAGTATTTT
TRBJ2-2,.,TRBV5-5,TRBD2,CASSYLAANTGELFF,TGTGCCAGCAGCTACCTAGCGGCGAACACCGGGGAGCTGTTTTTT
TRBJ1-1,.,TRBV28,.,CASSLLQGIDEAFF,TGTGCCAGCAGTTTATTACAGGGTATCGATGAAGCTTTCTTT
TRBJ1-1,.,TRBV5-4,.,CASSHPGLLGAFF,TGTGCCAGCAGCCATCCGGGTTTACTGGGAGCTTTCTTT
TRBJ2-5,.,TRBV25-1,.,CASRPGHLSQETQYF,TGTGCCAGCAGGCCAGGACACCTAAGCCAAGAGACCCAGTACTTC
TRBJ2-1,.,TRBV4-2,.,CASSQDWSSYNEQFF,TGTGCCAGCAGCCAAGATTGGAGTTCCTACAATGAGCAGTTCTTC
TRBJ2-1,.,TRBV6-6,.,CASTFVGASSYNEQFF,TGTGCCAGCACCTTTGTGGGGGCCAGCTCCTACAATGAGCAGTTCTTC
TRBJ1-2,.,TRBV5-6,TRBD1,CASSSDRGSYGYTF,TGTGCCAGCAGCTCGGACAGGGGGAGCTATGGCTACACCTTC
TRBJ2-1,.,TRBV7-9,.,CASSLVFNEQFF,TGTGCCAGCAGCTTAGTCTTCAATGAGCAGTTCTTC
TRBJ2-1,.,TRBV10-3,.,CAISGSGVEDYNEQFF,TGTGCCATCAGTGGGTCAGGGGTCGAGGATTACAATGAGCAGTTCTTC
TRBJ2-1,once,TRBV25-1,TRBD1,CASIRTGVSYNEQFF,TGTGCCAGCATCCGTACAGGGGTTTCCTACAATGAGCAGTTCTTC
TRBJ2-6,.,TRBV6-1,TRBD1,CASSETGWANVLTF,TGTGCCAGCAGTGAGACAGGGTGGGCCAACGTCCTGACTTTC
TRBJ2-1,.,TRBV7-3,TRBD2,CASSKAGAGNEQFF,TGTGCCAGCAGCAAAGCGGGGGCCGGGAATGAGCAGTTCTTC
TRBJ1-2,once,TRBV5-8,.,CASSSPGSKGYGYTF,TGTGCCAGCAGCTCTCCGGGATCAAAGGGCTATGGCTACACCTTC
TRBJ2-6,.,TRBV19,TRBD1,CASSTYGQGSTSGANVLTF,TGTGCCAGTAGTACTTACGGACAGGGGTCTACCTCTGGGGCCAACGTCCTGACTTTC
TRBJ2-7,.,TRBV30,TRBD1,CAWSKQGFYEQYF,TGTGCCTGGAGTAAACAGGGGTTCTACGAGCAGTACTTC
TRBJ2-3,.,TRBV28,TRBD1,CASSQGDRATQYF,TGTGCCAGCAGCCAAGGGGACAGAGCTACGCAGTATTTT